These 10 T cell receptor beta chains originate from one sample sequenced in a study of blood T cell repertoires in COVID-19. Libraries were prepared by immunoSEQ multiplex PCR; TCRdb keeps only in-frame clonotypes and omits some of them. The table lists about 280,000 clones, approximately 90% of them singletons. Sequenced material: PBMCs or T cells enriched from blood (not recorded which). Receptors were obtained from a woman aged 60-75 years in a cohort exposed to, infected with or recovered from COVID-19 (not recorded which).

The V call is TRBV28, the J call TRBJ2-1; D is ambiguous. V lost 3 bases and J lost 0, with 9 bases in between. The CDR3 consists of 15 residues. Germline assignment: CDR1 MDHEN and CDR2 SYDVKM. The chain's CDR3 is CASSFPVSSYNEQFF. The CDR3 bases are TGTGCCAGCAGTTTTCCCGTTAGCTCCTACAATGAGCAGTTCTTC.

The chain employs TRBV30 and TRBJ1-5; weak D call: TRBD1 (5 bases). Per germline, CDR1 GTSNPN and CDR2 SVGIG (reference sequence). V shed 2 bases and J shed 5 bases, with 16 bases lying between them. The CDR3 is made up of 15 amino acids. CDR3 sequence: CAWSKTGTVDQPQHF. The DNA for the CDR3 is TGTGCCTGGAGTAAAACCGGGACTGTGGATCAGCCCCAGCATTTT.

The V and J genes are TRBV27 and TRBJ2-2; 8 bases line up with TRBD2. Germline V gene lookup returns CDR1 MNHEY and CDR2 SMNVEV (reference sequence). This CDR3 contains 11 residues. The ends lost 11 bases at V and 13 bases at J; junction bases unmatched: 9. The CDR3 DNA reads TGTGCCGGCCCCGGGGGGGTTGGGCTGTTTTTT. Protein sequence: CAGPGGVGLFF.

The chain employs TRBV10-3 and TRBJ2-7; 12 positions agree with TRBD2. The CDR3 loop spans 15 amino acids. Germline lookup yields CDR1 ENHRY and CDR2 SYGVKD. V shed 1 base and J 7 bases; nucleotides not matched to a gene: 5. In nucleotides, the CDR3 is TGTGCCATCAGTGAGTGGGCTAGCGGGAGGGAGGAGCAGTACTTC. Its protein is CAISEWASGREEQYF.

The chain carries TRBV2 and TRBJ2-7; D is possibly TRBD1 (6 bases). CDR1 and CDR2 (germline): SNHLY, FYNNEI. The CDR3 sequence is 14 residues long. Between the trimmed V and J ends, which lost 6 bases and 3 bases, there was a span of 15 bases. CDR3 protein: CASSLDRYDYEQYF. The CDR3 DNA reads as TGTGCCAGCAGCCTCGACAGGTACGACTACGAGCAGTACTTC.

This chain joins TRBV5-1 and TRBJ2-7, with TRBD2 matching over 13 bases. The trim removed 5 bases at V and 3 bases at J, leaving 14 bases unmatched. CDR1 is SGHRS and CDR2 is YFSETQ in the germline V gene. This CDR3 is built from 18 residues. For the CDR3, the DNA is TGCGCCAGCAGTCCCTCCGGGACTAGCGGGACCATCATCTACGAGCAGTACTTC. Its translation: CASSPSGTSGTIIYEQYF.

The chain joins TRBV3-1 (or the pseudogene TRBV3-2) to TRBJ1-2; possible D gene TRBD1, 6 bases. The CDR3 length is 14 residues. Germline V gene lookup returns CDR1 LGHDT and CDR2 YNNKEL (reference sequence). Trimming took off 4 bases at V and 8 bases at J, with 17 bases between the two ends. The CDR3 nucleotides are TGTGCCAGCAGCCTGCGACAGGCCCAAGGGGGCTACACCTTC. This sequence encodes CASSLRQAQGGYTF.

The chain combines TRBV28 with TRBJ1-1, with D perhaps matching TRBD1 (5 bases). The CDR3 totals 14 residues. Germline CDR1 MDHEN, CDR2 SYDVKM. The V and J ends lost 1 base and 2 bases respectively, with 8 bases between them. The CDR3 region has the DNA TGTGCCAGCAGTTTATTCGACAGTAACACTGAAGCTTTCTTT. It is translated as CASSLFDSNTEAFF.

This sequence joins TRBV19 and TRBJ2-1, with 7 bases identical to TRBD2. CDR1 is LNHDA and CDR2 is SQIVND in the germline V gene (reference sequence). This CDR3 contains 17 residues. Trimming at V came to 1 base and at J to 5 bases, leaving 11 bases not matched to a gene. In DNA form, the CDR3 reads TGTGCCAGTAGTATAGGGACTAGAGGGGTCGGGAACAATGAGCAGTTCTTC. Amino acids: CASSIGTRGVGNNEQFF.

The V gene is TRBV2, the J gene TRBJ2-1; a possible D gene is TRBD2 (6 bases). The germline CDR1 and CDR2 sequences are SNHLY and FYNNEI. V gave up 0 bases and J gave up 9 bases, with 18 bases separating them. The CDR3 sequence is 16 residues long. The CDR3 region has the DNA TGTGCCAGCAGTGAAGCGTCCCCGGGAGTTGCTACTGAGCAGTTCTTC. It translates to CASSEASPGVATEQFF. The full variable domain, completed using reference TRBV2 and TRBJ2-1, is EPEVTQTPSHQVTQMGQEVILRCVPISNHLYFYWYRQILGQKVEFLVSFYNNEISEKSEIFDDQFSVERPDGSNFTLKIRSTKLEDSAMYFCASSEASPGVATEQFFGPGTRLTVL.